The clone carrying this TCR beta chain came up a few times. Its specificity is not known. The CDR3 spans 12 residues. Deletions cut 7 bases from V and 5 bases from J, with 10 bases between. Looked up from germline, CDR1 is WNHNN and CDR2 is SYGVQD (reference sequence). After isolation, RNA underwent reverse transcription to generate cDNA as the sequencing template. The repertoire was sequenced with immunoSEQ multiplex PCR; TCRdb's copy has only in-frame clones and lacks some. The table includes 150,000 to 200,000 clones, 60% detected once. The data stem from a study of CD8+ T cells in alopecia areata. Study-wide points: Numerous clones, expanded in lesions, remained in scalp and blood during tofacitinib.

Noted treatment: oral pan-JAK inhibitor, 5-10 mg twice daily. V and J are TRBV10-1 and TRBJ2-3; the D is unclear. The source of this sequence is a human donor with alopecia areata. Sequences were derived from CD4+ T cells sorted from blood, sampled at week 24, from a patient treated with tofacitinib. The CDR3 sequence is CASTSGEDTQYF. The CDR3 coding sequence is TGCGCCAGCACTTCGGGTGAAGATACGCAGTATTTT.